The 12 T cell receptor beta chains listed next were all sequenced from one sample in a study of T cells in Graves' hyperthyroidism and ophthalmopathy. RNA transcripts were the template for amplifying TCR beta CDR3 regions. The primer set for the first-round RT-PCR of the TCR CDR3 was HTBI. Each CDR3 protein is one row after TCRdb ran MiXCR on the multiplex PCR reads. Here the sample spans fewer than 550,000 distinct CDR3 sequences, around 16% being singletons. The sample comprised blood. The receptor set was obtained from a woman younger than 35 with Graves' hyperthyroidism.

The rearrangement uses TRBV15 and TRBJ2-5; no definite D call. Trimming shortened V by 0 bases and J by 5 bases, and 13 bases separated the two germline ends. CDR1 LNHNV and CDR2 YYDKDF come from the germline V gene (reference sequence). The CDR3 totals 15 residues. The CDR3 loop is CATSRDVGNQETQYF. The DNA of the CDR3 is TGTGCCACCAGCAGAGATGTGGGGAATCAGGAGACCCAGTACTTC.

The genes are TRBV9 and TRBJ1-3; 8 bases align to TRBD1. There are 18 residues in the CDR3. The V segment lost 3 bases and the J segment 1 base; nucleotides outside the gene matches: 12. Germline V gives CDR1 SGDLS, CDR2 YYNGEE. The CDR3 bases are TGTGCCAGCAGCGGGCCCCGGGACAGGATCTTATCTGGAAACACCATATATTTT. It translates to CASSGPRDRILSGNTIYF.

In its sample, this clonotype was seen many times. J is TRBJ2-1 and V is TRBV7-3; the match to TRBD1 covers 9 bases. The CDR3 totals 15 residues. Germline CDR1 reads SGHTA; CDR2 reads FQGTGA. V gave up 3 bases and J gave up 6 bases; unmatched junction bases: 6. CDR3 protein: CASSLGQGLANEQFF. DNA of the CDR3: TGTGCCAGCAGCTTGGGACAGGGTTTAGCCAATGAGCAGTTCTTC.

About this clonotype: This sequence may be a read error, since a much larger clone differs from it by one base. This chain uses TRBV6-5 with TRBJ2-3, with D perhaps TRBD1 or TRBD2 (5 bases each). Germline lookup yields CDR1 MNHEY and CDR2 SVGAGI. V lost 2 bases and J 2 bases, leaving 8 bases between the germline ends. The CDR3 covers 14 residues. The CDR3 nucleotides are TGTGCCAGCAGTTACAGAGGGGCCACAGATACGCAGTATTTT. This encodes CASSYRGATDTQYF.

V gene TRBV29-1 combines with J gene TRBJ1-1, with 8 bases lining up with TRBD1. Germline-derived CDR1 and CDR2 are SQVTM and ANQGSEA. Trimming removed 6 bases from V and 4 bases from J; junction bases left unmatched: 10. The CDR3 is 14 residues long. CDR3 amino acids: CSVGTGVVGTEAFF. The DNA for the CDR3 is TGCAGCGTCGGGACAGGCGTGGTCGGCACTGAAGCTTTCTTT.

There are a few counts of this clonotype. This sequence joins TRBV12-3 or TRBV12-4 and TRBJ2-3; tentatively, D is TRBD1 (7 bases). V was shortened by 1 base and J by 3 bases, with 14 bases between the two germline ends. The CDR3 is 16 amino acids. The CDR3 sequence is CASSLGQGGRTDTQYF. In nucleotides, the CDR3 is TGTGCCAGCAGTTTAGGACAGGGTGGGAGGACAGATACGCAGTATTTT.

As for this clonotype: This may be a read error: a much more frequent sequence differs by one nucleotide. V usage is TRBV10-3 and J usage is TRBJ1-5, with 7 bases that match TRBD1. The CDR3 length is 13 residues. The germline V gene has CDR1 ENHRY and CDR2 SYGVKD. The CDR3 DNA reads TGTGCCATCAGTGACTCAGGGGGTCAGCCCCACCATTTT. Translation: CAISDSGGQPHHF.

The gene calls are TRBV28 and TRBJ2-7, with TRBD2 as a possible D gene (6 bases). The V gene lost 3 bases and the J gene lost 3 bases, with 12 bases spanning the gap. The CDR3 extends over 14 amino acids. The germline gives CDR1 MDHEN, CDR2 SYDVKM. For the CDR3, the DNA is TGTGCCAGCAGTTTCGGGAGTAGAGACTACGAGCAGTACTTC. Translating gives CASSFGSRDYEQYF.

This clonotype was found many times. CDR3 in DNA: TGCAGTGCTAGGAGACAGATTCTTAACTATGGCTACACCTTC. This gives the protein CSARRQILNYGYTF. The chain has TRBV20-1 and TRBJ1-2; D is possibly TRBD1 (5 bases). The V end lost 3 bases, the J end lost 1 base, and 12 bases lay between the germline ends. Germline V CDR1 and CDR2: DFQATT, SNEGSKA (reference sequence). CDR3 length: 14 residues.

This clonotype occurred a few times. CDR3 nucleotides: TGCAGTGCTAGAGATCTAGCTTTCTCTCGGGGGTGGTTAGAGACCCAGTACTTC. This encodes CSARDLAFSRGWLETQYF. The chain uses TRBV20-1 and TRBJ2-5; D perhaps matches TRBD2 (6 bases). CDR3 length: 18 amino acids. Germline CDR1 reads DFQATT; CDR2 reads SNEGSKA (reference sequence). Trimming left V 0 bases short and J 4 bases short, with 24 bases between.

The sample holds many counts of this clonotype. The V call is TRBV11-1, the J call TRBJ1-1; TRBD1 agrees at 7 bases. The CDR3 consists of 14 residues. The V and J ends lost 5 bases and 5 bases, in that order; junction bases with no gene match: 8. The germline V gene has CDR1 SGHAT and CDR2 FQDESV (reference sequence). The CDR3 here is CASSPQGRMTEAFF. The CDR3 DNA reads TGTGCCAGCAGCCCACAGGGGCGTATGACTGAAGCTTTCTTT.

This clonotype has only a few counts. The chain combines TRBV5-8 with TRBJ2-5, with 11 bases lining up with TRBD1. Unmatched junction bases numbered 5, after V lost 1 base and J lost 0 bases. Looked up from germline, CDR1 is SGHTS and CDR2 is YDEGEE. The CDR3 totals 17 residues. The CDR3 spells CASSLSGTGGYQETQYF. The DNA for the CDR3 is TGTGCCAGCAGCTTGTCAGGGACAGGGGGATACCAAGAGACCCAGTACTTC.